This TCR beta chain appears in the sequencing data of a study of cytomegalovirus exposure and HLA in healthy donors. Overall study results and limits: Later work associated roughly 17,000 TCR beta sequences with HLA alleles at 0.05 false discovery rate. Rare TCR sequences predominated, though certain public TCRs were found in many donors. When presence/absence was analysed, sequencing depth was taken to be roughly uniform across donors.

Details on this clone: What it recognizes is unknown.

The PCR was carried out with 60 Vbeta primers and 13 Jbeta primers. Here immunoSEQ multiplex PCR was the method, and the copy in TCRdb shows in-frame clones only, minus some. The data show roughly 130,000 clones, about 80% seen once. CDR3 length: 12 residues. The V gene lost 4 bases and the J gene lost 5 bases, with 12 bases spanning the gap. The V gene's germline CDR1 is SQVTM and CDR2 ANQGSEA. Whereas donors were nominally healthy upon sampling, unrecorded immune exposures were probable. Input material: PBMCs. This clonotype was sampled from a male donor in good health and CMV-seronegative. This chain joins TRBV29-1 and TRBJ2-7; D might be TRBD1 (5 bases). The CDR3 region is CSVAPAGNEQYF. DNA for the CDR3: TGCAGCGTTGCCCCCGCAGGGAACGAGCAGTACTTC.